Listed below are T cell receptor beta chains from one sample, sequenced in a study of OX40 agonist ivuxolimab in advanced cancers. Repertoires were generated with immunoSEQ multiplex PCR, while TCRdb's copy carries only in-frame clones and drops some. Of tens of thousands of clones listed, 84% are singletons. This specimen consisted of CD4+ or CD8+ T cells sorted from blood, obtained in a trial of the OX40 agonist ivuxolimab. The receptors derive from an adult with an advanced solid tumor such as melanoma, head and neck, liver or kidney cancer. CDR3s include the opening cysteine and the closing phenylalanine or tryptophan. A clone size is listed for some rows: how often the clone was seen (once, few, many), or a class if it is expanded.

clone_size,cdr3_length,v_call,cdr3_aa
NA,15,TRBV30,CAWDGRDRGQETQYF
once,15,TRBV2,CASSAPSAGGDEQFF
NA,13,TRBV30,CAWSGQANTEAFF
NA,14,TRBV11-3,CASTSGTHTGELFF
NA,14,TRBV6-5,CASSTTGGQETQYF
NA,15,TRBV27,CATRTSMGPWETQYF
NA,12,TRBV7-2,CASSLSSYEQYF
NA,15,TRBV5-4,CASSLDTSGTNEQFF
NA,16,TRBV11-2,CASSLQTSGGANEQYF
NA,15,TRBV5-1,CASSLTGAPYNEQFF
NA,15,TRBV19,CASKRLGDQDYEQYF
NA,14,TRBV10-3,CAIRISGGAYEQYF
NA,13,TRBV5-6,CASSEQPANEQFF
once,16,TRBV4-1,CASSQESAGRGPEAFF
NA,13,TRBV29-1,CSVERAGTDTQYF
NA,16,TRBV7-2,CASSLRGPAGPYGYTF
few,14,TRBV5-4,CASSFYIVDSPLHF
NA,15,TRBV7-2,CASSLRTGTGYEQYF
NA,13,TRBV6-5,CASRRYIDYEQYF
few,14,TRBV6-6,CASREGVYTGELFF
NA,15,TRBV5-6,CASSRKPGQSYEQYF
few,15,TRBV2,CASRGDTGQRYEQYF
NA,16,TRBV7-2,CASSLSGGAGVTEAFF
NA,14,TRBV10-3,CAISDRGSGNTIYF
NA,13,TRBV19,CASSIRTVETQYF
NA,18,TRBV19,CASSIPGQGILSNQPQHF
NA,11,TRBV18,CASSPGREQFF
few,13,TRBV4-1,CASSQESDNEQFF
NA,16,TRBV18,CASSPQGQQTGNTIYF
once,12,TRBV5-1,CASSLAEDGYTF
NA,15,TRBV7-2,CASSLARGGNTEAFF
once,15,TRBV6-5,CASSYSSRVGYEQYF
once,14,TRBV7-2,CASRRTGKMAEAFF
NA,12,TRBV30,CAWSVRERGYTF
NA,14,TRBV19,CASSVTGANEKLFF
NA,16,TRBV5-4,CASSLGAGTGTYEQYF
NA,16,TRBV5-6,CASSYDRGQIYNEQFF
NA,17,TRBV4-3,CASSQDQGTGSTDTQYF
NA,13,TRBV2,CASSDRVGYGYTF
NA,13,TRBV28,CASSFLGDSPLHF
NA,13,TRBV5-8,CASSLGGNSPLHF
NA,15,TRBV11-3,CASSLDGGRSGELFF
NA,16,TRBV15,CATSSERGLVKNIQYF
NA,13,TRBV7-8,CASSGNSGGARFF
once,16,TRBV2,CASDPPGQGLQAEAFF
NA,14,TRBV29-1,CSVAVGVPGAEAFF
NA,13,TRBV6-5,CASSIGRAWEQYF
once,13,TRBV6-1,CASSVRENYGYTF
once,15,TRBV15,CATSRGGQGKNIQYF
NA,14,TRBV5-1,CASSPSGTPDEQYF
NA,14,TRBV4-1,CASSQWSGGNEQFF
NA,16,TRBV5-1,CASSLARDRVIEKLFF
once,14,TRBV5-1,CASSLTVGNTEAFF